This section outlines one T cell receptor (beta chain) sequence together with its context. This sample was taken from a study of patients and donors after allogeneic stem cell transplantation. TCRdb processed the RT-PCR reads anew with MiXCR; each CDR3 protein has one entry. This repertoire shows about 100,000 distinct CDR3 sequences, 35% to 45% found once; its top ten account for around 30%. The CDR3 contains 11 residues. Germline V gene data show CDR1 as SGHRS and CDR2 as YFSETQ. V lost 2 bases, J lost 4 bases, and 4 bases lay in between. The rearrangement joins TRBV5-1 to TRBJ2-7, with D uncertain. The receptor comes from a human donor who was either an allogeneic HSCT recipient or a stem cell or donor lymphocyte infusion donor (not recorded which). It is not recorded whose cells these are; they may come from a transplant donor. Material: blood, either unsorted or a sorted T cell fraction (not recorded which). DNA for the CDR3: TGCGCCAGCAGCTTAGAGTACGAGCAGTACTTC. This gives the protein CASSLEYEQYF.